This T cell receptor (beta chain) appears in the sequencing data of a study of T cell repertoires in cytomegalovirus infection. TCRdb re-derived calls from the reads in MiXCR, one entry per CDR3 protein. The sample has about 330,000 distinct CDR3 sequences, about 35% seen once. General study findings and limits: The cumulative frequency of public TCR beta families distinguished individuals who carried CMV together with the relevant HLA.

On this clonotype: The antigen is unknown.

The V end lost 6 bases, the J end lost 0 bases, and 10 bases lay between the germline ends. CDR1 SQVTM and CDR2 ANQGSEA come from the germline V gene. The CDR3 has 13 amino acids. The sample in question was cultured PBMCs, obtained from culture after CMV antigen stimulation. The rearrangement uses TRBV29-1 and TRBJ2-3; D uncertain. This TCR came from a human donor in good health (CMV status not recorded). Some clones in this sample may be carry-over from other donors' samples. The CDR3 protein is CSVGEPSTDTQYF. The CDR3 DNA sequence: TGCAGCGTGGGCGAACCAAGCACAGATACGCAGTATTTT.